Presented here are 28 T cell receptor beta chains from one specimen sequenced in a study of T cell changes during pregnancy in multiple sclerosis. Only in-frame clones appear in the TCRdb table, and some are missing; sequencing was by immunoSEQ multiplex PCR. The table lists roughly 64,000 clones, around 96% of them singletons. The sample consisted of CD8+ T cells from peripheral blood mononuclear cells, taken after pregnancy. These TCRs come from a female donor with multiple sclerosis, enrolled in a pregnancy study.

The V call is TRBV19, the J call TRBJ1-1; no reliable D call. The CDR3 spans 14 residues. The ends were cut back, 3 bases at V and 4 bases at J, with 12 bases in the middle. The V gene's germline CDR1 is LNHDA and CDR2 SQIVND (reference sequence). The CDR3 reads CASSMRQAGTEAFF. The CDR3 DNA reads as TGTGCCAGTAGTATGAGGCAAGCTGGCACTGAAGCTTTCTTT.

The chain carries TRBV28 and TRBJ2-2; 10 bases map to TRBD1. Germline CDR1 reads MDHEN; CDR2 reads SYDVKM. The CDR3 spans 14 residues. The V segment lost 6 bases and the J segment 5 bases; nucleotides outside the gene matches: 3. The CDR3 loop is CASRGTGATGELFF. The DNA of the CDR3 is TGTGCCAGCAGAGGGACAGGGGCGACCGGGGAGCTGTTTTTT. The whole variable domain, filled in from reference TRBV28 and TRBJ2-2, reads DVKVTQSSRYLVKRTGEKVFLECVQDMDHENMFWYRQDPGLGLRLIYFSYDVKMKEKGDIPEGYSVSREKKERFSLILESASTNQTSMYLCASRGTGATGELFFGEGSRLTVL.

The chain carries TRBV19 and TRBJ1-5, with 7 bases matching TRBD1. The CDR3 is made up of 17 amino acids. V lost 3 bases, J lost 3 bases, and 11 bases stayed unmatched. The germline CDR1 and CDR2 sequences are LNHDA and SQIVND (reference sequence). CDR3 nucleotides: TGTGCCAGTAGTATTACCCCCGACAGGGCTCCCAATCAGCCCCAGCATTTT. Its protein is CASSITPDRAPNQPQHF. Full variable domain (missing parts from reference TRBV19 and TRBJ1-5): DGGITQSPKYLFRKEGQNVTLSCEQNLNHDAMYWYRQDPGQGLRLIYYSQIVNDFQKGDIAEGYSVSREKKESFPLTVTSAQKNPTAFYLCASSITPDRAPNQPQHFGDGTRLSIL.

CDR3 DNA: TGTGCCAGCAGTGAAACAGGGGGCGCGTTGAAATATGGCTACACCTTC. It is translated as CASSETGGALKYGYTF. The chain combines TRBV2 with TRBJ1-2, with TRBD1 identical over 9 bases. CDR3 length: 16 residues. Germline CDR1 SNHLY, CDR2 FYNNEI. V lost 2 bases to trimming and J lost 5 bases; unmatched junction nucleotides: 9.

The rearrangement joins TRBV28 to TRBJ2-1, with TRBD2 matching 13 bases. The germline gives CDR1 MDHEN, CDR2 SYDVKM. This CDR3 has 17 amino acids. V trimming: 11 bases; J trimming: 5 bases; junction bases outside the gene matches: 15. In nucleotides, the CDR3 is TGTGCCGTCTCTCGGACTAGCGGGAGAGGGGCTAACAATGAGCAGTTCTTC. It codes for CAVSRTSGRGANNEQFF.

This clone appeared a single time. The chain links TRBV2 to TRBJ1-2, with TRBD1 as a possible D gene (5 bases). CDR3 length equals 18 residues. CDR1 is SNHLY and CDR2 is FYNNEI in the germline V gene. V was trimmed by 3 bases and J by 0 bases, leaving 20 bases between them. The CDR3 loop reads CASSDPPRGFLANYGYTF. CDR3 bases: TGTGCCAGCAGTGACCCACCAAGGGGATTCTTAGCTAACTATGGCTACACCTTC.

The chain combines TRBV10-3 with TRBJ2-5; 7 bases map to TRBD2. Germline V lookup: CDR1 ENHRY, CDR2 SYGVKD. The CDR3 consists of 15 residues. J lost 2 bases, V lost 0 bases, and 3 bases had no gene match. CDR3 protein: CAISESLAQQETQYF. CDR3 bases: TGTGCCATCAGTGAGTCACTAGCGCAACAAGAGACCCAGTACTTC.

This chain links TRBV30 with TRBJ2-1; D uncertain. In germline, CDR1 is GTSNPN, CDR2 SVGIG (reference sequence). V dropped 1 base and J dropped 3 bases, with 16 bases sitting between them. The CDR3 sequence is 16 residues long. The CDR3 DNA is TGTGCCTGGAGTGATCGGTTGGTGAGCGACTACAATGAGCAGTTCTTC. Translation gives CAWSDRLVSDYNEQFF.

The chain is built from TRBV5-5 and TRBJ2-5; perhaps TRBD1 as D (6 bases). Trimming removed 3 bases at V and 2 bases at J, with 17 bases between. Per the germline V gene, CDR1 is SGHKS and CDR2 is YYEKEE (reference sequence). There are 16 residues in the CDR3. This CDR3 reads CASSWGLEGSQETQYF. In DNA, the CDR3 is TGTGCCAGCAGCTGGGGGCTAGAAGGTTCGCAAGAGACCCAGTACTTC.

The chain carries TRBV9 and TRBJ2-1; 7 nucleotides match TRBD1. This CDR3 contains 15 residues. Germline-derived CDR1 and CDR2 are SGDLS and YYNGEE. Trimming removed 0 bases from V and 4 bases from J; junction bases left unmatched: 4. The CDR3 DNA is TGTGCCAGCAGCGTAGATGGGACAGAGTACAATGAGCAGTTCTTC. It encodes CASSVDGTEYNEQFF.

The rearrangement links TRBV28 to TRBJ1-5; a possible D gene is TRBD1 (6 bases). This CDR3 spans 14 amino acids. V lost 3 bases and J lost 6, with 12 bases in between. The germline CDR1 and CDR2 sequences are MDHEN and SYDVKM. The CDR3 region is CASSFRSGVQPQHF. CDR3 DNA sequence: TGTGCCAGCAGTTTTAGGTCAGGGGTTCAGCCCCAGCATTTT. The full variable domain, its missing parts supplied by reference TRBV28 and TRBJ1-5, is DVKVTQSSRYLVKRTGEKVFLECVQDMDHENMFWYRQDPGLGLRLIYFSYDVKMKEKGDIPEGYSVSREKKERFSLILESASTNQTSMYLCASSFRSGVQPQHFGDGTRLSIL.

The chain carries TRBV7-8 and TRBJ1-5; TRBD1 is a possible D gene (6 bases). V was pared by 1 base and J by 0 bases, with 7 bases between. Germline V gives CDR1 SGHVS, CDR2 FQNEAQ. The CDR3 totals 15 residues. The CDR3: CASSLGGGSNQPQHF. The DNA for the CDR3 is TGTGCCAGCAGCTTAGGAGGGGGTAGCAATCAGCCCCAGCATTTT.

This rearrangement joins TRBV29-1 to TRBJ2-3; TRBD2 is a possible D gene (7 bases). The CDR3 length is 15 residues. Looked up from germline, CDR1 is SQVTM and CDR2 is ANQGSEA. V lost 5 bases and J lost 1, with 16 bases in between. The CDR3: CSVPRGGGGTDTQYF. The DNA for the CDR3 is TGCAGCGTTCCTAGGGGAGGGGGGGGCACAGATACGCAGTATTTT.

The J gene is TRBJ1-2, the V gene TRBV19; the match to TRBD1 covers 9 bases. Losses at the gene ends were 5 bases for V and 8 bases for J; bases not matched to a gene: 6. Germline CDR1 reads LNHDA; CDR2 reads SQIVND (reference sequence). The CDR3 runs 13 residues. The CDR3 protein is CASSAGTGFGYTF. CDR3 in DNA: TGTGCCAGTAGTGCCGGGACAGGGTTCGGCTACACCTTC.

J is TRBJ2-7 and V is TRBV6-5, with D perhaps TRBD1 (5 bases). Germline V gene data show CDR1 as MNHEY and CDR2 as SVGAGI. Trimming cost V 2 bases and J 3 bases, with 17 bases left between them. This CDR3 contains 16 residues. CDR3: CASSYATAIGFYEQYF. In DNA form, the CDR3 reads TGTGCCAGCAGTTACGCGACAGCGATCGGTTTCTACGAGCAGTACTTC.

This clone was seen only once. CDR3 sequence (DNA): TGTGCCAGCAGCTTAGGTCCGGGACTAGCGGGAGGCGAGCAGTACTTC. It specifies CASSLGPGLAGGEQYF. The chain employs TRBV13 and TRBJ2-7, with 15 bases fitting TRBD2. CDR3 length equals 16 residues. The V segment lost 0 bases and the J segment 6 bases; nucleotides outside the gene matches: 3. Germline V gene sequence: CDR1 PRHDT, CDR2 FYEKMQ (reference sequence).

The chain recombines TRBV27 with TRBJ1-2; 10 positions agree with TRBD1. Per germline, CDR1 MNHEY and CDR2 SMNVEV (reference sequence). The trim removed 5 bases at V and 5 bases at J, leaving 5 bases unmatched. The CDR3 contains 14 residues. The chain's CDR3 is CASSPTGQGYGYTF. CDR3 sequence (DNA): TGTGCCAGCAGTCCAACGGGACAGGGGTATGGCTACACCTTC.

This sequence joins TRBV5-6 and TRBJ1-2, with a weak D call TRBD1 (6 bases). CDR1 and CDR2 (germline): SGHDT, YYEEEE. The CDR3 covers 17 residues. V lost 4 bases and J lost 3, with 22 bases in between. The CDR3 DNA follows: TGTGCCAGCAGCCCCCCCACGGACAGCCGCCCGCACTATGGCTACACCTTC. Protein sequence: CASSPPTDSRPHYGYTF.

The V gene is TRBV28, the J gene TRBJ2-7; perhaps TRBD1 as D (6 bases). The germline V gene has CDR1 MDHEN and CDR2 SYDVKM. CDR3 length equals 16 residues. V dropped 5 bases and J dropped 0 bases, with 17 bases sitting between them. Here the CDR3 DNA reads TGTGCCAGCAGTCCCACGGACAGTGGGAGCTCCTACGAGCAGTACTTC. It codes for CASSPTDSGSSYEQYF. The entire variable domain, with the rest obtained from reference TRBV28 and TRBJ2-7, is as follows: DVKVTQSSRYLVKRTGEKVFLECVQDMDHENMFWYRQDPGLGLRLIYFSYDVKMKEKGDIPEGYSVSREKKERFSLILESASTNQTSMYLCASSPTDSGSSYEQYFGPGTRLTVT.

In DNA form, the CDR3 reads TGTGCCATCAGTGACTCCACAGGGCCCACTGAAGCTTTCTTT. Translating it yields CAISDSTGPTEAFF. V usage is TRBV10-3 and J usage is TRBJ1-1; perhaps TRBD1 as D (6 bases). The CDR3 has 14 amino acids. V was clipped by 3 bases and J by 4 bases, with 12 bases between them. In germline, CDR1 is ENHRY, CDR2 SYGVKD.

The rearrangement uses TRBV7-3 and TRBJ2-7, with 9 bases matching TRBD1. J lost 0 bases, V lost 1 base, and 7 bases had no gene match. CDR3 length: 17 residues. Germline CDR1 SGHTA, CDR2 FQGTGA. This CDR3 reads CASSLKGQGNPSYEQYF. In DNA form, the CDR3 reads TGTGCCAGCAGCTTAAAGGGACAGGGTAACCCCTCCTACGAGCAGTACTTC. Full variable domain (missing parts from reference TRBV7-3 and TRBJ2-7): GAGVSQTPSNKVTEKGKYVELRCDPISGHTALYWYRQSLGQGPEFLIYFQGTGAADDSGLPNDRFFAVRPEGSVSTLKIQRTERGDSAVYLCASSLKGQGNPSYEQYFGPGTRLTVT.

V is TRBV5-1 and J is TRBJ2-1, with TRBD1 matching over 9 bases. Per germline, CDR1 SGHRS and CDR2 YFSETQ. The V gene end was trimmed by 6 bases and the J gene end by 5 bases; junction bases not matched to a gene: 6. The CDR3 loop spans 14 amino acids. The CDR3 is CASTRDREDNEQFF. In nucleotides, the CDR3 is TGCGCCAGCACCCGGGACAGGGAGGACAATGAGCAGTTCTTC. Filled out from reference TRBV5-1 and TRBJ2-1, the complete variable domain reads KAGVTQTPRYLIKTRGQQVTLSCSPISGHRSVSWYQQTPGQGLQFLFEYFSETQRNKGNFPGRFSGRQFSNSRSEMNVSTLELGDSALYLCASTRDREDNEQFFGPGTRLTVL.

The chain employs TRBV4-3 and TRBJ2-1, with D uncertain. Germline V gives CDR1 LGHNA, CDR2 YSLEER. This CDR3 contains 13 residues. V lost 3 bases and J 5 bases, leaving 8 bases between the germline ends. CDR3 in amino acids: CASSHYSNNEQFF. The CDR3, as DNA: TGCGCCAGCAGCCACTATAGCAACAATGAGCAGTTCTTC.

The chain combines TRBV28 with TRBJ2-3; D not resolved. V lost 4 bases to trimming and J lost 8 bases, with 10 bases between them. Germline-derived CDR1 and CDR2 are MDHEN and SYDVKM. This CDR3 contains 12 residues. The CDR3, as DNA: TGTGCCAGCAGTTCCGGTTCCGTTACGCAGTATTTT. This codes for CASSSGSVTQYF.

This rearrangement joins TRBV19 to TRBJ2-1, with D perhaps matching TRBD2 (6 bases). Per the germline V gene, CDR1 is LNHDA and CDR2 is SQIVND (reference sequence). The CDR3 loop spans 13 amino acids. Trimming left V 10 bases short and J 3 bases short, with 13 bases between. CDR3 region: CATLREDYNEQFF. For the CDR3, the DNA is TGTGCCACCTTGAGGGAGGACTACAATGAGCAGTTCTTC.

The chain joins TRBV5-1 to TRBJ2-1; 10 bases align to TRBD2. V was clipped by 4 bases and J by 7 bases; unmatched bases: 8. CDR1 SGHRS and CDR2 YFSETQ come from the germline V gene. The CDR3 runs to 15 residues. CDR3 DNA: TGCGCCAGCAGCGCCGTAGCGGGAGGAAGAAATGAGCAGTTCTTC. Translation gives CASSAVAGGRNEQFF.

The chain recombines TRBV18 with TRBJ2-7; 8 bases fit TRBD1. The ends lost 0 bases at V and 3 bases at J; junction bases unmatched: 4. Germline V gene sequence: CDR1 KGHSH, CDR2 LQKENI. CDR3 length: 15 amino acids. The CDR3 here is CASSPPMTGVYEQYF. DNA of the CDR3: TGTGCCAGCTCACCACCGATGACAGGGGTCTACGAGCAGTACTTC. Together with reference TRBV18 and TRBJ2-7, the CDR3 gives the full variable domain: NAGVMQNPRHLVRRRGQEARLRCSPMKGHSHVYWYRQLPEEGLKFMVYLQKENIIDESGMPKERFSAEFPKEGPSILRIQQVVRGDSAAYFCASSPPMTGVYEQYFGPGTRLTVT.

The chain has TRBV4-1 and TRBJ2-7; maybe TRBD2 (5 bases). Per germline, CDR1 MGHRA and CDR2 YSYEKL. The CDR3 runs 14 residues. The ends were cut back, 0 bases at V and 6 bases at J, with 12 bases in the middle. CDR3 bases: TGCGCCAGCAGCCAAGATCTACCGCGGGTCGAGCAGTACTTC. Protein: CASSQDLPRVEQYF.